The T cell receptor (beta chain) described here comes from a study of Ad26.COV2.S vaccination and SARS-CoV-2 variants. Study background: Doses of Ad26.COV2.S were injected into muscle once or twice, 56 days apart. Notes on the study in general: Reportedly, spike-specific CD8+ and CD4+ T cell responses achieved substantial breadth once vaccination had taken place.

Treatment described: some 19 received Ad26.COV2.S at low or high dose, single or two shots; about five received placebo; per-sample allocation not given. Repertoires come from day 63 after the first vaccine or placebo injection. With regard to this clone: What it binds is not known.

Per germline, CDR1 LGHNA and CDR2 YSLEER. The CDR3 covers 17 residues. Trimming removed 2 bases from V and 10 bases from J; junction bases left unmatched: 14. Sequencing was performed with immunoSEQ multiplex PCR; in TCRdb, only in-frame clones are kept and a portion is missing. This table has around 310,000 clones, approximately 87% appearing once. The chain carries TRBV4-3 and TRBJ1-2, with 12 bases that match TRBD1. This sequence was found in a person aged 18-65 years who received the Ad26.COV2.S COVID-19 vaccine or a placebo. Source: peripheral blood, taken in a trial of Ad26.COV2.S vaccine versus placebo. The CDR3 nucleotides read TGCGCCAGCAGCCAATTTGAGGGGACAGGGGGCGGCCAGGTCTACACCTTC. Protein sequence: CASSQFEGTGGGQVYTF.